Given below is one T cell receptor (beta chain) in context. The record originates from a study of blood T cell repertoires in COVID-19. Study context: Nucleic acid was either cDNA or gDNA, and it came from T cells, B-cell-depleted T cells, or PBMCs.

The CDR3 length is 15 residues. V was trimmed by 7 bases and J by 7 bases, leaving 22 bases between them. The germline V gene encodes CDR1 MDHEN and CDR2 SYDVKM. TCRdb keeps only in-frame clones here, not all; method: immunoSEQ multiplex PCR. The profile covers some 110,000 clones, with about three quarters appearing a single time and 6.2% taken by the ten largest. Patients of the Seattle cohort, enrolled during active infection, were followed longitudinally. The genes are TRBV28 and TRBJ1-2; TRBD1 is a possible D gene (6 bases). The receptor was derived from a man aged 80 or over with COVID-19, enrolled during active disease. The source material was peripheral blood. Written as DNA, the CDR3 is TGTGCCAGCACCAAAGGGGGGGAACCTTCAATTGGCTACACCTTC. This codes for CASTKGGEPSIGYTF.